A selection of T cell receptor beta chains follows, all from one sample in a study of T cells after posttransplantation cyclophosphamide. The table came from immunoSEQ multiplex PCR; TCRdb's copy has only in-frame clones and leaves some out. The sample has some 64,000 clones, roughly 93% seen once. The specimen was PBMCs. The receptors derive from a woman in her thirties in good health and a related stem cell transplant donor. CDR3s include the opening cysteine and the closing phenylalanine or tryptophan. Fields, in order: J gene, V gene, clone size, D gene, CDR3 protein, CDR3 DNA. D genes are given only for firm matches. Rows give clone size only sometimes, using once, few, many, or a class for an expanded clone.

J: TRBJ2-7
V: TRBV4-1
size: .
D: TRBD2
CDR3: CASSQDKTSGVYYEQYF
DNA: TGCGCCAGCAGCCAGGACAAGACTAGCGGGGTATATTACGAGCAGTACTTC

J: TRBJ1-1
V: TRBV6-5
size: .
D: .
CDR3: CASRRGSTEAFF
DNA: TGTGCCAGCAGACGGGGATCCACTGAAGCTTTCTTT

J: TRBJ1-2
V: TRBV2
size: .
D: TRBD1
CDR3: CASSNRDRASFWDYGYTF
DNA: TGTGCCAGCAGCAACCGGGACAGGGCCTCCTTTTGGGACTATGGCTACACCTTC

J: TRBJ2-2
V: TRBV2
size: once
D: TRBD2
CDR3: CASSPTSGGLGELFF
DNA: TGTGCCAGCAGTCCGACTAGCGGGGGGCTCGGGGAGCTGTTTTTT

J: TRBJ1-5
V: TRBV6-1
size: .
D: .
CDR3: CASRMQGWSNQPQHF
DNA: TGTGCCAGCAGGATGCAGGGCTGGAGCAATCAGCCCCAGCATTTT

J: TRBJ1-1
V: TRBV6-1
size: .
D: .
CDR3: CASSGQTGTTAFF
DNA: TGTGCCAGCAGTGGTCAAACAGGAACAACGGCTTTCTTT

J: TRBJ2-1
V: TRBV7-6
size: .
D: .
CDR3: CASSLDRNNEQFF
DNA: TGTGCCAGCAGCTTAGACAGGAACAATGAGCAGTTCTTC

J: TRBJ2-7
V: TRBV9
size: .
D: .
CDR3: CASSAGTPYEQYF
DNA: TGTGCCAGCAGCGCCGGGACACCATACGAGCAGTACTTC

J: TRBJ2-1
V: TRBV9
size: .
D: TRBD2
CDR3: CASSVGSGVYNEQFF
DNA: TGTGCCAGCAGCGTAGGTAGCGGGGTGTACAATGAGCAGTTCTTC

J: TRBJ2-3
V: TRBV5-1
size: .
D: TRBD2
CDR3: CASSLGGGGGPDTQYF
DNA: TGCGCCAGCAGCTTGGGCGGCGGGGGGGGACCAGATACGCAGTATTTT

J: TRBJ2-2
V: TRBV10-1
size: .
D: .
CDR3: CASRSAGDTGELFF
DNA: TGCGCCAGCAGATCGGCAGGGGATACCGGGGAGCTGTTTTTT

J: TRBJ2-7
V: TRBV7-2
size: .
D: .
CDR3: CASSLGPSVSYEQYF
DNA: TGTGCCAGCAGCTTAGGGCCTAGCGTCTCCTACGAGCAGTACTTC

J: TRBJ1-2
V: TRBV19
size: .
D: .
CDR3: CASSSGPGYTF
DNA: TGTGCCAGTAGTTCAGGTCCTGGCTACACCTTC

J: TRBJ2-7
V: TRBV6-6
size: .
D: .
CDR3: CAIGANYEQYF
DNA: TGTGCCATAGGGGCCAACTACGAGCAGTACTTC

J: TRBJ1-6
V: TRBV5-1
size: .
D: TRBD1
CDR3: CASSPGGADSPLHF
DNA: TGCGCCAGCAGCCCAGGGGGCGCGGATTCACCCCTCCACTTT

J: TRBJ2-3
V: TRBV5-6
size: once
D: .
CDR3: CASSDARGRTDTQYF
DNA: TGTGCCAGCAGCGACGCACGGGGGCGCACAGATACGCAGTATTTT

J: TRBJ2-2
V: TRBV10-3
size: .
D: .
CDR3: CAIREDGRNTGELFF
DNA: TGTGCCATCAGAGAAGACGGGAGGAACACCGGGGAGCTGTTTTTT

J: TRBJ1-1
V: TRBV5-1
size: once
D: TRBD1
CDR3: CASSLGAGQGSAFF
DNA: TGCGCCAGCAGCTTGGGGGCGGGACAGGGATCGGCTTTCTTT

J: TRBJ1-2
V: TRBV10-1
size: .
D: .
CDR3: CASSDQGPYGYTF
DNA: TGCGCCAGCAGTGATCAGGGTCCCTATGGCTACACCTTC

J: TRBJ1-1
V: TRBV7-2
size: .
D: TRBD1
CDR3: CASSLKGRGTEAFF
DNA: TGTGCCAGCAGCTTAAAGGGCAGGGGGACTGAAGCTTTCTTT

J: TRBJ1-6
V: TRBV30
size: many
D: .
CDR3: CAWSDVKDSPLHF
DNA: TGTGCCTGGAGTGACGTTAAGGATTCACCCCTCCACTTT

J: TRBJ1-2
V: TRBV18
size: .
D: TRBD1
CDR3: CASSPDRSSNYGYTF
DNA: TGTGCCAGCTCACCGGACAGGAGTTCTAACTATGGCTACACCTTC

J: TRBJ1-5
V: TRBV19
size: .
D: TRBD1
CDR3: CASSTGQGADQPQHF
DNA: TGTGCCAGTAGCACGGGACAGGGGGCCGATCAGCCCCAGCATTTT

J: TRBJ1-1
V: TRBV6-1
size: .
D: .
CDR3: CASSAFSAEAFF
DNA: TGTGCCAGCAGCGCATTCAGCGCTGAAGCTTTCTTT

J: TRBJ1-2
V: TRBV4-3
size: .
D: .
CDR3: CASSQDREPYGYTF
DNA: TGCGCCAGCAGCCAAGACAGGGAACCCTATGGCTACACCTTC

J: TRBJ1-1
V: TRBV11-3
size: .
D: .
CDR3: CASSLGWTNTEAFF
DNA: TGTGCCAGCAGCTTAGGGTGGACTAACACTGAAGCTTTCTTT

J: TRBJ2-3
V: TRBV7-6
size: .
D: .
CDR3: CASSTGWGIADTQYF
DNA: TGTGCCAGCAGCACCGGGTGGGGAATCGCAGATACGCAGTATTTT

J: TRBJ2-6
V: TRBV19
size: .
D: TRBD1
CDR3: CASSLTGLSGSGANVLTF
DNA: TGTGCCAGTAGTTTGACAGGGCTTTCCGGGTCTGGGGCCAACGTCCTGACTTTC

J: TRBJ2-3
V: TRBV13
size: .
D: TRBD2
CDR3: CASSLHSGTSGTDTQYF
DNA: TGTGCCAGCAGCTTACACTCCGGGACTAGCGGCACAGATACGCAGTATTTT

J: TRBJ2-1
V: TRBV6-4
size: .
D: TRBD2
CDR3: CASSALAGGLYEQFF
DNA: TGTGCCAGCAGTGCCCTAGCGGGGGGTTTGTATGAGCAGTTCTTC

J: TRBJ2-5
V: TRBV7-2
size: .
D: .
CDR3: CASTSPWGETQYF
DNA: TGTGCCAGTACGTCACCCTGGGGAGAGACCCAGTACTTC